The 23 T cell receptor beta chains reported below all come from one sample, sequenced in a study of T-cell memory formation after mild COVID-19 (dated by TCRdb to the early 2020s). The library was made by 5' RACE. Sequencing was carried out with an Illumina NovaSeq 6000. The raw public reads went through TCRdb reprocessing: fastp at Q25, MiXCR clone calling, in-frame beta chains kept. Identical CDR3 proteins give one entry, which carries the most common genes and DNA. Within this sample are approximately 260,000 distinct CDR3 sequences, with approximately 16% of them counted one time only. The ten top clones hold approximately 3.4% of the sample. The material sequenced was PBMCs or a T cell subset sorted from them (not recorded which). The receptor source for this set is a man in his late teens or twenties who had mild COVID-19 (a few samples of this study predate the infection). The sample titles of this study are shuffled in the database, so cell type and time point are left out; the donor was told from shared clones.

The J gene is TRBJ1-5, the V gene TRBV27; no firm D call. Germline V gene lookup returns CDR1 MNHEY and CDR2 SMNVEV (reference sequence). Deletions cut 8 bases from V and 5 bases from J, with 13 bases between. CDR3 size: 13 residues. The CDR3 DNA reads as TGTGCCAGCCGCCCAGGAGTGCATCAGCCCCAGCATTTT. Translated: CASRPGVHQPQHF.

The chain recombines TRBV20-1 with TRBJ2-5; D is possibly TRBD2 (6 bases). The CDR3 is 12 amino acids. Germline loops: CDR1 DFQATT, CDR2 SNEGSKA (reference sequence). Trimming took off 5 bases at V and 5 bases at J, with 12 bases between the two ends. The DNA of the CDR3 is TGCAGTGCTGCCGGGAGCGGGGAGACCCAGTACTTC. This sequence encodes CSAAGSGETQYF.

The chain carries TRBV15 and TRBJ2-3, with D unresolved. CDR3 length equals 13 residues. Germline V gene sequence: CDR1 LNHNV, CDR2 YYDKDF (reference sequence). V lost 10 bases to trimming and J lost 1 base, with 12 bases between them. The CDR3 DNA reads TGTGCCAGTAGATCGGTTGGCACAGATACGCAGTATTTT. Its translation is CASRSVGTDTQYF. Variable domain in full (rest from reference TRBV15 and TRBJ2-3): DAMVIQNPRYQVTQFGKPVTLSCSQTLNHNVMYWYQQKSSQAPKLLFHYYDKDFNNEADTPDNFQSRRPNTSFCFLDIRSPGLGDTAMYLCASRSVGTDTQYFGPGTRLTVL.

CDR3 in DNA: TGCAGTGCTAGAGATGTGGGACCCTTAACCCAGTACTTC. As protein: CSARDVGPLTQYF. The V and J genes are TRBV20-1 and TRBJ2-5; D is possibly TRBD1 or TRBD2 (5 bases each). V lost 0 bases, J lost 8 bases, and 13 bases lay in between. This CDR3 contains 13 residues. CDR1 DFQATT and CDR2 SNEGSKA come from the germline V gene (reference sequence).

As regards this clonotype: Its ends do not fully match the called genes, so a read error is possible. This chain links TRBV4-1 with TRBJ1-3; no reliable D call. The germline V gene encodes CDR1 MGHRA and CDR2 YSYEKL. The CDR3 is 16 residues long. The chain's CDR3 is CASSQDRRVSRNTIYF. The CDR3 DNA reads TGCGCCAGCAGCCAAGACCGAAGGGTCTCTCGAAACACCATATATTTT.

This clonotype was found a few times. The chain is built from TRBV6-2 or TRBV6-3 and TRBJ2-1, with 9 bases lining up with TRBD1. The CDR3 loop spans 15 amino acids. Trimming removed 2 bases from V and 6 bases from J; junction bases left unmatched: 5. Germline V gene sequence: CDR1 MNHEY, CDR2 SVGEGT. As DNA, the CDR3 is TGTGCCAGCAGTTACGACGACAGGGGGGCCAATGAGCAGTTCTTC. Translating gives CASSYDDRGANEQFF.

The table lists this clonotype with a few counts. The chain has TRBV5-1 and TRBJ2-2, with 9 bases identical to TRBD1. CDR1 is SGHRS and CDR2 is YFSETQ in the germline V gene. CDR3 length: 15 amino acids. Trimming removed 0 bases from V and 4 bases from J; junction bases left unmatched: 1. The CDR3 loop is CASSLGQGVTGELFF. Written as DNA, the CDR3 is TGCGCCAGCAGCTTGGGACAGGGGGTCACCGGGGAGCTGTTTTTT.

V and J are TRBV29-1 and TRBJ2-6; the D call may be TRBD1 or TRBD2 (5 bases each). V shed 5 bases and J shed 0 bases, with 14 bases lying between them. This CDR3 has 16 amino acids. Germline V gene lookup returns CDR1 SQVTM and CDR2 ANQGSEA. CDR3: CSVFRDGSSGANVLTF. The CDR3 DNA follows: TGCAGCGTTTTCCGGGACGGGTCCTCTGGGGCCAACGTCCTGACTTTC.

Many counts were recorded for this clonotype. The chain is built from TRBV5-1 and TRBJ1-5; no clear D. The ends were cut back, 0 bases at V and 5 bases at J, with 9 bases in the middle. Germline values: CDR1 SGHRS, CDR2 YFSETQ. The CDR3 length is 14 residues. Written as DNA, the CDR3 is TGCGCCAGCAGCTTGGCGGGCGAGGATCAGCCCCAGCATTTT. This sequence encodes CASSLAGEDQPQHF.

This clonotype was observed a few times. The chain uses TRBV5-1 and TRBJ1-4; D ambiguous. Trimming left V 0 bases short and J 4 bases short, with 10 bases between. This CDR3 spans 15 amino acids. Germline-derived CDR1 and CDR2 are SGHRS and YFSETQ. CDR3 sequence reads: CASSLGPNSNEKLFF. CDR3 sequence (DNA): TGCGCCAGCAGCTTGGGGCCAAACAGTAATGAAAAACTGTTTTTT.

The rearrangement uses TRBV7-8 and TRBJ1-3, with D hard to call. Trimming cost V 0 bases and J 4 bases, with 7 bases left between them. Germline V gene lookup returns CDR1 SGHVS and CDR2 FQNEAQ. The CDR3 covers 14 residues. This CDR3 is CASSLAFGGNTIYF. The DNA for the CDR3 is TGTGCCAGCAGCTTAGCCTTCGGGGGAAACACCATATATTTT.

The chain carries TRBV7-9 and TRBJ2-3; no clear D. The CDR3 contains 13 residues. Deletions cut 5 bases from V and 4 bases from J, with 10 bases between. Germline V lookup: CDR1 SEHNR, CDR2 FQNEAQ (reference sequence). The DNA of the CDR3 is TGTGCCAGCAGCCCCCCTACCGCAGATACGCAGTATTTT. This sequence encodes CASSPPTADTQYF.

V and J are TRBV10-3 and TRBJ2-1, with 10 bases matching TRBD1. CDR1 and CDR2 (germline): ENHRY, SYGVKD. This CDR3 is built from 15 residues. V lost 5 bases, J lost 2 bases, and 3 bases stayed unmatched. CDR3 bases: TGTGCCATCAGTACGGGACAGGGGACCTACAATGAGCAGTTCTTC. Translation: CAISTGQGTYNEQFF.

This clonotype was detected only a few times. The J gene is TRBJ1-5, the V gene TRBV30, with D possibly being TRBD1 (6 bases). The CDR3 spans 15 residues. Germline V gives CDR1 GTSNPN, CDR2 SVGIG (reference sequence). V was pared by 1 base and J by 6 bases, with 16 bases between. CDR3 residues: CAWSAGGGGTQPQHF. CDR3 DNA: TGTGCCTGGAGTGCCGGGGGAGGGGGAACTCAGCCCCAGCATTTT.

The chain combines TRBV7-2 with TRBJ1-4; TRBD1 aligns across 7 bases. The J segment lost 11 bases and the V segment lost 6 bases, leaving 15 bases of the junction unmatched. CDR3 length equals 15 residues. Germline-derived CDR1 and CDR2 are SGHTA and FQGNSA. The DNA of the CDR3 is TGTGCCAGCAGGCCTCGCGGGCAGGGGGTAGAGAAACTGTTTTTT. The encoded protein is CASRPRGQGVEKLFF.

The chain is built from TRBV5-1 and TRBJ1-5; the match to TRBD1 covers 7 bases. The CDR3 runs 15 residues. Germline CDR1 SGHRS, CDR2 YFSETQ. Trimming at V came to 4 bases and at J to 6 bases, leaving 10 bases not matched to a gene. CDR3 sequence reads: CASSQQGSQGQPQHF. In DNA form, the CDR3 reads TGCGCCAGCAGCCAACAGGGGTCCCAAGGTCAGCCCCAGCATTTT.

J is TRBJ1-2 and V is TRBV28; D uncertain. With 2 bases removed from V and 3 bases from J, the gap between germline ends came to 7 bases. The CDR3 totals 13 residues. Germline-derived CDR1 and CDR2 are MDHEN and SYDVKM. CDR3 DNA sequence: TGTGCCAGCAGTTTAGGGTGGGACTATGGCTACACCTTC. Protein sequence: CASSLGWDYGYTF.

The genes are TRBV4-3 and TRBJ2-1, with 8 nucleotides matching TRBD1. Germline V gene sequence: CDR1 LGHNA, CDR2 YSLEER. The CDR3 spans 19 residues. Germline trimming cut 0 bases from V and 5 bases from J; bases unmatched to any gene: 15. In DNA form, the CDR3 reads TGCGCCAGCAGCCAAGACCCCAGCGGAACAGGGGGTACCGACAATGAGCAGTTCTTC. Protein product: CASSQDPSGTGGTDNEQFF.

The genes are TRBV6-5 and TRBJ2-2; D is unclear. Between the trimmed V and J ends, which lost 0 bases and 5 bases, there was a span of 4 bases. CDR1 is MNHEY and CDR2 is SVGAGI in the germline V gene. The CDR3 has 13 amino acids. The CDR3 DNA is TGTGCCAGCAGTTACTCAGAGACCGGGGAGCTGTTTTTT. It encodes CASSYSETGELFF.

This sequence joins TRBV2 and TRBJ2-4, with D perhaps being TRBD1 or TRBD2 (6 bases each). There are 14 residues in the CDR3. V was clipped by 4 bases and J by 5 bases, with 12 bases between them. CDR1 and CDR2 (germline): SNHLY, FYNNEI. CDR3 bases: TGTGCCAGCAGTGTACGGGGGCAGGAAAACATTCAGTACTTC. This encodes CASSVRGQENIQYF.

This clonotype has just a few counts. V and J are TRBV20-1 and TRBJ2-3, with unresolved D. The CDR3 is 15 residues long. Trimming took 0 bases from V and 1 from J, leaving 11 bases between them. Germline V gene sequence: CDR1 DFQATT, CDR2 SNEGSKA (reference sequence). CDR3 sequence reads: CSARESQSGTDTQYF. In DNA form, the CDR3 reads TGCAGTGCTAGAGAGAGCCAGTCAGGCACAGATACGCAGTATTTT.

This clonotype occurred a few times. The chain employs TRBV3-1 and TRBJ1-2, with 8 nucleotides matching TRBD1. CDR3 length equals 15 residues. Unmatched junction bases numbered 6, after V lost 4 bases and J lost 2 bases. Germline values: CDR1 LGHDT, CDR2 YNNKEL (reference sequence). CDR3 nucleotide sequence: TGTGCCAGCAGCCCGGGACAGGAGACAAACTATGGCTACACCTTC. Encoded protein: CASSPGQETNYGYTF.

This clonotype was seen a handful of times. Relative to the germline gene, one junction end is altered; a read error may explain this. The chain employs TRBV7-8 and TRBJ2-3, with 7 bases matching TRBD1. Germline V gene sequence: CDR1 SGHVS, CDR2 FQNEAQ. The CDR3 runs 14 residues. The CDR3: CASTLGQGTDTQYF. CDR3 coding DNA: TGTGCCAGCACCTTAGGACAGGGCACAGATACGCAGTATTTT.